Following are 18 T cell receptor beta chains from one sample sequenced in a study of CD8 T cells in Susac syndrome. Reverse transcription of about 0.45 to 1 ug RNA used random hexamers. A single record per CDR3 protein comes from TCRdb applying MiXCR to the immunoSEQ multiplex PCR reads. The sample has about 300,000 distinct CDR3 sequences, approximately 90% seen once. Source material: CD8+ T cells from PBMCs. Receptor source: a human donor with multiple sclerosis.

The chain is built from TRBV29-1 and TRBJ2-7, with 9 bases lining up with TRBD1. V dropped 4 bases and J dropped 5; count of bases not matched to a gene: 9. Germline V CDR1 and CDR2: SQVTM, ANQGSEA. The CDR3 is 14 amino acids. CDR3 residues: CSVGPGTGRNEQYF. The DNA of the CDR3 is TGCAGCGTTGGGCCCGGGACAGGGAGAAACGAGCAGTACTTC.

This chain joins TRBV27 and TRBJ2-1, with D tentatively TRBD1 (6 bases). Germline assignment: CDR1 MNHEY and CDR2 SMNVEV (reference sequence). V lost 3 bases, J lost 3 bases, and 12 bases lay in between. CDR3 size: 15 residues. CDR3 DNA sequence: TGTGCCAGCAGTTTTTGGCAGGGGAGCTACAATGAGCAGTTCTTC. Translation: CASSFWQGSYNEQFF.

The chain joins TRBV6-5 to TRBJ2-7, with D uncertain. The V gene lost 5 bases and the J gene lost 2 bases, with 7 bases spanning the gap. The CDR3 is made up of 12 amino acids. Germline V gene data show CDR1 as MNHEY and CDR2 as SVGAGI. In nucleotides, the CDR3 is TGTGCCAGCAGTGACGCGGCCTACGAGCAGTACTTC. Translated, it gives CASSDAAYEQYF.

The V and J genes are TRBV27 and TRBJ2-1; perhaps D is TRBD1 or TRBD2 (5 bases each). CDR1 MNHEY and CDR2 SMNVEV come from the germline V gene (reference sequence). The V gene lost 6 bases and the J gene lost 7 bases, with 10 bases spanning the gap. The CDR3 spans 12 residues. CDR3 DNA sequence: TGTGCCAGCAGGGTGGGGGTGAATGAGCAGTTCTTC. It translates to CASRVGVNEQFF.

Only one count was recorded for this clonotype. CDR3 protein: CASSQDTGEGNEQFF. CDR3 in DNA: TGCGCCAGCAGCCAAGATACAGGGGAAGGCAATGAGCAGTTCTTC. The rearrangement joins TRBV4-1 to TRBJ2-1, with 7 bases fitting TRBD1. The CDR3 is made up of 15 amino acids. V shed 0 bases and J 6 bases; nucleotides not matched to a gene: 5. Germline V gene lookup returns CDR1 MGHRA and CDR2 YSYEKL.

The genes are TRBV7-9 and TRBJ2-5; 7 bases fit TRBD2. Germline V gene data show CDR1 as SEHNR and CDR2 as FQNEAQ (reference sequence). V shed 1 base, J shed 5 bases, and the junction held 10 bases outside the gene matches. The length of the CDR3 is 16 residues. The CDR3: CASSLVLGRGSETQYF. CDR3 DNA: TGTGCCAGCAGCTTAGTCCTGGGGAGGGGATCGGAGACCCAGTACTTC.

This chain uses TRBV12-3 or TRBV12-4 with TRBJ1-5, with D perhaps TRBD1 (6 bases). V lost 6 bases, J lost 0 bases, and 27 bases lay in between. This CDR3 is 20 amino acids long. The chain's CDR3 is CASSITGGGSGRYSNQPQHF. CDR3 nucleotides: TGTGCCAGCAGCATCACTGGAGGGGGATCGGGGCGGTATAGCAATCAGCCCCAGCATTTT.

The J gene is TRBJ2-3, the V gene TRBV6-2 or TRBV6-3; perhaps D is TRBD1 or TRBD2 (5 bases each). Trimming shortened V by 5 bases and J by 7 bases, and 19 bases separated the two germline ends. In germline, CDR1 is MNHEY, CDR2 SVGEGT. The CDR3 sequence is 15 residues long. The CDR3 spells CASSHGTPGTNTQYF. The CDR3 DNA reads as TGTGCCAGCAGTCATGGGACGCCTGGTACCAATACGCAGTATTTT.

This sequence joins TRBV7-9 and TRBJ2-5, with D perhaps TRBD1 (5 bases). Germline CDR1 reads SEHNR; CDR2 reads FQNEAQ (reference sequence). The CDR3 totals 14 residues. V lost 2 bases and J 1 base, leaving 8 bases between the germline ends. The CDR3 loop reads CASSLSDTQETQYF. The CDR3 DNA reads TGTGCCAGCAGCTTATCGGACACCCAAGAGACCCAGTACTTC.

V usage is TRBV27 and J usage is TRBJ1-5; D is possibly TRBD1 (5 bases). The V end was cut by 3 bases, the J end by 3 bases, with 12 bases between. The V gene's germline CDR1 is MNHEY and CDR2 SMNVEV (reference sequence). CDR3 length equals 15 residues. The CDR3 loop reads CASSLVQGPNQPQHF. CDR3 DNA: TGTGCCAGCAGTTTGGTGCAGGGCCCCAATCAGCCCCAGCATTTT.

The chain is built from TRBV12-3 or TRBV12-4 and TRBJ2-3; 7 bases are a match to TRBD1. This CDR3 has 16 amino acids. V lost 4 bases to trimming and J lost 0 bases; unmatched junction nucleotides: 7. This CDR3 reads CASSSKLTGSTDTQYF. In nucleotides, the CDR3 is TGTGCCAGCAGTTCAAAATTGACAGGGAGCACAGATACGCAGTATTTT.

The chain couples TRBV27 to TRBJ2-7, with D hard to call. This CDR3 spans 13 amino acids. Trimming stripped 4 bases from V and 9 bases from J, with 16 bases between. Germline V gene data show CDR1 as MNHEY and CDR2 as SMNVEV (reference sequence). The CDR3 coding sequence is TGTGCCAGCAGTTCGTCCTCCTTTGGCGGGCAGTACTTC. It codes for CASSSSSFGGQYF.

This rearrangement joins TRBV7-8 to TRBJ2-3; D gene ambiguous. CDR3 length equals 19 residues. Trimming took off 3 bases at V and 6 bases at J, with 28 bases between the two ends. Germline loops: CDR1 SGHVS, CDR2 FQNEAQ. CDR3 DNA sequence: TGTGCCAGCAGCTTCAGGAGTAGGGCGGCCTCGGTCGGTAGGGATACGCAGTATTTT. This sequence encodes CASSFRSRAASVGRDTQYF.

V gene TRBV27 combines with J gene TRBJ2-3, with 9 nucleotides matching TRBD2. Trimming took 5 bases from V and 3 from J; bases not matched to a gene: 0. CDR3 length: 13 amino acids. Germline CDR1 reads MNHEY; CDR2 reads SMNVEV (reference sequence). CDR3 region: CASSGLATDTQYF. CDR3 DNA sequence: TGTGCCAGCAGTGGACTAGCGACAGATACGCAGTATTTT.

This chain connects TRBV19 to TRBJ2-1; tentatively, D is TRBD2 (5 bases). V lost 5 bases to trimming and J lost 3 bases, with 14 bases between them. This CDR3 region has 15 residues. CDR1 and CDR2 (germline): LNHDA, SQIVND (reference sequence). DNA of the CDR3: TGTGCCAGTAGTCCCGAGGGAAATCACTACAATGAGCAGTTCTTC. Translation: CASSPEGNHYNEQFF.

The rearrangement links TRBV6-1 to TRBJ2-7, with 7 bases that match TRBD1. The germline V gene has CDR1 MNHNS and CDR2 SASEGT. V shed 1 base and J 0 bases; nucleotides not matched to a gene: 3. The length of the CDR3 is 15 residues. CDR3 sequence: CASSEETGSSYEQYF. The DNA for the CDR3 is TGTGCCAGCAGTGAAGAGACAGGGAGCTCCTACGAGCAGTACTTC.

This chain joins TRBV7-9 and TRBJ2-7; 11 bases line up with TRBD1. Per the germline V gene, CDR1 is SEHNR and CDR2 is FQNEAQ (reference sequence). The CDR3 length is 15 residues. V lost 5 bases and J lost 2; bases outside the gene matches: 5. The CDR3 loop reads CASSPRTGGPYEQYF. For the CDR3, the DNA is TGTGCCAGCAGCCCTCGGACAGGGGGCCCCTACGAGCAGTACTTC. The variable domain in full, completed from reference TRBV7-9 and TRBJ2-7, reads DTGVSQNPRHKITKRGQNVTFRCDPISEHNRLYWYRQTLGQGPEFLTYFQNEAQLEKSRLLSDRFSAERPKGSFSTLEIQRTEQGDSAMYLCASSPRTGGPYEQYFGPGTRLTVT.

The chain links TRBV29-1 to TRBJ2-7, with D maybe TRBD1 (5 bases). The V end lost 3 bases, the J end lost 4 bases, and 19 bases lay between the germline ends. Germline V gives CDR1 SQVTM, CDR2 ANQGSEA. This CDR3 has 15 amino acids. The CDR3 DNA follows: TGCAGCGTTGAGATACAGGAGACCCACTTTTACGAGCAGTACTTC. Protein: CSVEIQETHFYEQYF.